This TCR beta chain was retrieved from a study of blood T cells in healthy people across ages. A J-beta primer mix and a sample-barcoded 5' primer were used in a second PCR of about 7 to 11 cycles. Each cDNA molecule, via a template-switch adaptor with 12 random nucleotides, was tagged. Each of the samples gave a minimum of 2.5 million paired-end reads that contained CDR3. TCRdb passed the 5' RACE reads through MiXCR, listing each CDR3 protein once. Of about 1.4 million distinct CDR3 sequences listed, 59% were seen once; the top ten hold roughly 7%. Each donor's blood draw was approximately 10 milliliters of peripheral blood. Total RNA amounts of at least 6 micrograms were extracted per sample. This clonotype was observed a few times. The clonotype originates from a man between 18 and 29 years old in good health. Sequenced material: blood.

CDR3 nucleotides: TGTGCCAGCAGCCCCGCGGTTTCGGGGGTTCGCAATGAGCAGTTCTTC. This gives the protein CASSPAVSGVRNEQFF. The chain employs TRBV6-2 or TRBV6-3 and TRBJ2-1, with D tentatively TRBD2 (6 bases). This CDR3 is 16 amino acids long. The V end lost 6 bases, the J end lost 6 bases, and 21 bases lay between the germline ends. Germline V lookup: CDR1 MNHEY, CDR2 SVGEGT.